A single sample gave rise to the 7 T cell receptor beta chains below, sequenced in a study of blood T cell repertoires in COVID-19. TCRdb's copy holds only in-frame clones and misses some; the assay was immunoSEQ multiplex PCR. The sample has around 300,000 clones, about nine tenths seen once. The sequenced material came from PBMCs or T cells enriched from blood (not recorded which). The receptors come from a woman aged 40 to 50 who had recovered from COVID-19.

The gene calls are TRBV18 and TRBJ2-7; 11 bases are shared with TRBD2. The junction had 11 bases not matched to a gene; V was cut back by 1 base and J by 3 bases. The germline V gene has CDR1 KGHSH and CDR2 LQKENI. This CDR3 is 18 amino acids long. CDR3 loop: CASSPRTSGSVGLYEQYF. CDR3 in DNA: TGTGCCAGCTCACCACGAACTAGCGGGAGCGTGGGCCTCTACGAGCAGTACTTC.

The chain uses TRBV7-2 and TRBJ2-1; 9 nucleotides agree with TRBD1. The CDR3 extends over 14 amino acids. Germline lookup yields CDR1 SGHTA and CDR2 FQGNSA. V trimming: 3 bases; J trimming: 6 bases; junction bases outside the gene matches: 3. The CDR3 sequence: CASSFRTGVNEQFF. In DNA, the CDR3 is TGTGCCAGCAGCTTTAGGACAGGGGTCAATGAGCAGTTCTTC.

The count of this clone is one. The chain couples TRBV11-2 to TRBJ1-2; TRBD1 aligns across 7 bases. This CDR3 region has 16 residues. With V trimmed by 5 bases and J by 4 bases, 13 bases remained unmatched. CDR1 and CDR2 (germline): SGHAT, FQNNGV. In nucleotides, the CDR3 is TGTGCCAGCAGCCACCGACAGGGTGCGGGGATCTATGGCTACACCTTC. Translation gives CASSHRQGAGIYGYTF.

This clone was detected only once. The V gene is TRBV3-1 (or the pseudogene TRBV3-2), the J gene TRBJ1-1, with a possible D match to TRBD1 (5 bases). V gave up 1 base and J gave up 8 bases, with 14 bases separating them. CDR3 size: 14 residues. Looked up from germline, CDR1 is LGHDT and CDR2 is YNNKEL (reference sequence). The CDR3 nucleotides read TGTGCCAGCAGCCAAGTAGGCGTCGGGGGGGAAGCTTTCTTT. It yields the protein CASSQVGVGGEAFF.

This clone was seen once. The V gene is TRBV28, the J gene TRBJ1-6, with D unresolved. The ends were cut back, 7 bases at V and 0 bases at J, with 4 bases in the middle. Germline loops: CDR1 MDHEN, CDR2 SYDVKM. This CDR3 is built from 13 residues. CDR3 sequence reads: CASISSYNSPLHF. The CDR3 DNA reads TGTGCCAGCATCAGCTCCTATAATTCACCCCTCCACTTT.

V is TRBV18 and J is TRBJ1-6, with a weak D call TRBD1 (6 bases). This CDR3 contains 16 residues. The ends were cut back, 3 bases at V and 7 bases at J, with 16 bases in the middle. Looked up from germline, CDR1 is KGHSH and CDR2 is LQKENI. Here the CDR3 reads CASSPLQGGSNSPLHF. The CDR3 region has the DNA TGTGCCAGCTCACCCCTACAGGGAGGGTCAAATTCACCCCTCCACTTT.

CDR3 bases: TGTGCCTGGAGTGTATGGGAGGGGACTGGCACCGGGGAGCTGTTTTTT. This gives the protein CAWSVWEGTGTGELFF. This sequence joins TRBV30 and TRBJ2-2; 7 bases are shared with TRBD2. This CDR3 region has 16 residues. The germline V gene encodes CDR1 GTSNPN and CDR2 SVGIG (reference sequence). J was trimmed by 4 bases and V by 0 bases; bases with no gene match: 8.